Each of the 6 T cell receptor beta chains below was sequenced from the same sample in a study of early T cells in non-severe SARS-CoV-2 infection. TCRdb itself ran the 5' RACE reads through MiXCR, one entry per CDR3 protein. The data hold tens of thousands of distinct CDR3 sequences, with around 10% observed a single time. Sample: whole blood. The receptors here all came from an adult who was a healthcare worker with PCR-confirmed SARS-CoV-2 infection or an uninfected control (not recorded which).

This rearrangement joins TRBV2 to TRBJ2-3; 8 positions match TRBD1. Germline loops: CDR1 SNHLY, CDR2 FYNNEI. The CDR3 totals 15 residues. Germline trimming cut 10 bases from V and 0 bases from J; bases unmatched to any gene: 9. CDR3 in amino acids: CAITRTGSSTDTQYF. Here the CDR3 DNA reads TGTGCCATAACCCGGACAGGGTCGAGCACAGATACGCAGTATTTT.

The rearrangement joins TRBV2 to TRBJ2-2; perhaps TRBD2 as D (5 bases). Germline lookup yields CDR1 SNHLY and CDR2 FYNNEI. V was cut by 7 bases and J by 4 bases, with 16 bases left in between. The length of the CDR3 is 15 residues. The CDR3 DNA follows: TGTGCCAGCAAGAGCGGTCAGAGCCCCACCGGGGAGCTGTTTTTT. It translates to CASKSGQSPTGELFF.

This clonotype was recorded a few times. The J gene is TRBJ2-1, the V gene TRBV7-2, with 9 bases that match TRBD2. The CDR3 loop spans 15 amino acids. V shed 6 bases, J shed 6 bases, and the junction held 9 bases outside the gene matches. The germline gives CDR1 SGHTA, CDR2 FQGNSA. CDR3 amino acids: CASRPGLAEGNEQFF. CDR3 nucleotide sequence: TGTGCCAGCAGACCGGGACTAGCAGAAGGCAATGAGCAGTTCTTC.

This clonotype was seen only a few times. This chain connects TRBV6-5 to TRBJ2-1; TRBD1 agrees at 7 bases. With V trimmed by 5 bases and J by 7 bases, 11 bases remained unmatched. This CDR3 comprises 15 residues. The germline gives CDR1 MNHEY, CDR2 SVGAGI. This CDR3 is CASSREQGTSNEQFF. CDR3 DNA sequence: TGTGCCAGCAGTCGAGAACAGGGGACGTCGAATGAGCAGTTCTTC.

This clonotype was counted a few times. The chain uses TRBV27 and TRBJ1-5, with a possible D match to TRBD1 (6 bases). The CDR3 contains 14 residues. The V gene's germline CDR1 is MNHEY and CDR2 SMNVEV (reference sequence). With 4 bases removed from V and 6 bases from J, the gap between germline ends came to 13 bases. The CDR3 region is CASSSWGAGQPQHF. The CDR3 DNA is TGTGCCAGCAGTTCTTGGGGGGCAGGTCAGCCCCAGCATTTT.

This clonotype was observed at least ten times. This chain uses TRBV11-2 with TRBJ2-3; 9 nucleotides line up with TRBD2. This CDR3 region has 14 residues. Germline V gives CDR1 SGHAT, CDR2 FQNNGV. V gave up 5 bases and J gave up 6 bases; unmatched junction bases: 6. CDR3 DNA: TGTGCCAGCAGCCCCAATAGCGGGAGTGATACGCAGTATTTT. Its protein is CASSPNSGSDTQYF.